Sequencing of this T cell receptor beta chain was carried out in a study of cytomegalovirus exposure and HLA in healthy donors. Assay used: immunoSEQ multiplex PCR; TCRdb lists only in-frame clones, some missing. Found here are approximately 170,000 clones, roughly 85% of them singletons; the top ten hold about 16%. Germline V gene sequence: CDR1 SGHRS, CDR2 YFSETQ. J lost 4 bases, V lost 1 base, and 2 bases had no gene match. This CDR3 comprises 15 residues. The material sequenced was PBMCs. This sequence joins TRBV5-1 and TRBJ2-6; 7 nucleotides line up with TRBD1. The TCR was taken from a man between 18 and 35 years old in good health and CMV-seropositive. The CDR3 loop reads CASSLTGEGANVLTF. CDR3 DNA: TGCGCCAGCAGCTTGACAGGGGAAGGGGCCAACGTCCTGACTTTC.